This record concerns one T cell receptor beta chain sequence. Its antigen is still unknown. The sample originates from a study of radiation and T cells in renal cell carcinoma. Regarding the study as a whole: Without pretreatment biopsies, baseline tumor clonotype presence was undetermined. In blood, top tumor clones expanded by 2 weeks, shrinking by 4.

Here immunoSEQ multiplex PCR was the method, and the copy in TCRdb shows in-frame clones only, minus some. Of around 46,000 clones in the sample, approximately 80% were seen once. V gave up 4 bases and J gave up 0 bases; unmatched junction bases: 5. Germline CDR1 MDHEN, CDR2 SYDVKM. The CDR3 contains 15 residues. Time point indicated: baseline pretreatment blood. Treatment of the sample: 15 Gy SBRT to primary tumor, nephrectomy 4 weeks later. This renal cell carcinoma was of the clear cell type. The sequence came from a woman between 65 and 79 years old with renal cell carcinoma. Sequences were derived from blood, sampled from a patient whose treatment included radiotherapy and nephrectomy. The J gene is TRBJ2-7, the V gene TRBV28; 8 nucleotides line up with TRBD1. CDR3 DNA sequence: TGTGCCAGCAGTTCAGGGGGCTATAGCTCCTACGAGCAGTACTTC. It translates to CASSSGGYSSYEQYF. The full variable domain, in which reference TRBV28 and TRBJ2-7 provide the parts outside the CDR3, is DVKVTQSSRYLVKRTGEKVFLECVQDMDHENMFWYRQDPGLGLRLIYFSYDVKMKEKGDIPEGYSVSREKKERFSLILESASTNQTSMYLCASSSGGYSSYEQYFGPGTRLTVT.